This TCR beta chain came from a study of blood T cell repertoires in COVID-19. Study overall: The United States, Italy and Spain were the sources of the acute and convalescent COVID-19 samples. From T cells, B-cell-depleted T cells, or PBMCs came the material, which was cDNA or gDNA.

V gave up 3 bases and J gave up 2 bases, with 7 bases separating them. Germline CDR1 is DFQATT and CDR2 is SNEGSKA (reference sequence). This CDR3 has 12 amino acids. Per the study methods: Estimation of nucleated cell counts relied on the amplification of reference gene primers. Libraries were prepared by immunoSEQ multiplex PCR; TCRdb keeps only in-frame clonotypes and omits some of them. The D gene and trimming were derived from the DNA, and the V and J assignments and clone size from that table. Of just under 90,000 clones detected, around 88% appear once; the ten largest clones hold over 0.35%. The material sequenced was peripheral blood. The clonotype originates from a man in his sixties with acute or convalescent COVID-19. The rearrangement joins TRBV20-1 to TRBJ1-1, with D hard to call. CDR3 sequence reads: CSASRGNTEAFF. The DNA for the CDR3 is TGCAGTGCTAGTCGAGGAAACACTGAAGCTTTCTTT.